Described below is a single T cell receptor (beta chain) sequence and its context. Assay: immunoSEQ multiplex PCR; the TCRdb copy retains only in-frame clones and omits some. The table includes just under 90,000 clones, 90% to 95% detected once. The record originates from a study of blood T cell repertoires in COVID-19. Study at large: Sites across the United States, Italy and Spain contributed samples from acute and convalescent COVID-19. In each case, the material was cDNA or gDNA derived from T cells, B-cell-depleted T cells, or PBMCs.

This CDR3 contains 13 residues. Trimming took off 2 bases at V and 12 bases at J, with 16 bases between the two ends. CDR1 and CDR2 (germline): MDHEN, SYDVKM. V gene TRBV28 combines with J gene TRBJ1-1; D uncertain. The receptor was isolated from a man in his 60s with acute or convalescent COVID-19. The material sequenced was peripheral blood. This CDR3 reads CASSLMGGLTPFF. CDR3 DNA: TGTGCCAGCAGTTTAATGGGCGGGTTAACTCCTTTCTTT.